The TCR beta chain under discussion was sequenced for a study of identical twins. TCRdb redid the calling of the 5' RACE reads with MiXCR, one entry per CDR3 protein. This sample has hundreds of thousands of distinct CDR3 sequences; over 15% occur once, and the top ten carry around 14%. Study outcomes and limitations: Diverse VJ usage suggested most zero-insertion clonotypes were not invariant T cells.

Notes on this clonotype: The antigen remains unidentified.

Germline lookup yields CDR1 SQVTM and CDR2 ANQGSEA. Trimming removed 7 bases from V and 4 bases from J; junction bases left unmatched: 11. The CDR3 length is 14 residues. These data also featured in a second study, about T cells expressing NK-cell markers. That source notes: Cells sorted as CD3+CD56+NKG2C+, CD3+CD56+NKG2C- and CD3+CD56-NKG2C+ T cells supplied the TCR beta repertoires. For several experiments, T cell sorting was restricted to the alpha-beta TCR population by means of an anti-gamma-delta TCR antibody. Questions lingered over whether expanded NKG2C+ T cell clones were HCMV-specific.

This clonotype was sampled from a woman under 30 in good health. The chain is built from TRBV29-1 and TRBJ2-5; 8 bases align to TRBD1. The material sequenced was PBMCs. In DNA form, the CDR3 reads TGCAGCGCTCCGTTACAGGGGGGAGGAGAGACCCAGTACTTC. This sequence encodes CSAPLQGGGETQYF.